This T cell receptor (beta chain) was retrieved from a study of T-cell reconstitution after alpha-beta-depleted transplantation in children. Trimming shortened V by 5 bases and J by 3 bases, and 14 bases separated the two germline ends. The CDR3 totals 14 residues. Preparation of the TCRbeta library used unique molecular identifiers. TCRdb used MiXCR to reprocess the PCR reads, holding one entry per CDR3 protein. The sample has 150,000 to 250,000 distinct CDR3 sequences, about 14% seen once; the top ten hold about 13%. The sample was PBMCs from the stem cell graft donor, taken from the stem cell graft. This receptor was taken from a human donor who donated a stem cell graft to a child with acute lymphoblastic leukemia. This sequence joins TRBV12-3 or TRBV12-4 and TRBJ2-7; D is possibly TRBD2 (5 bases). The CDR3 nucleotides read TGTGCCAGCAGTCCGCGTTTGGGGAGCTACGAGCAGTACTTC. Translating gives CASSPRLGSYEQYF.